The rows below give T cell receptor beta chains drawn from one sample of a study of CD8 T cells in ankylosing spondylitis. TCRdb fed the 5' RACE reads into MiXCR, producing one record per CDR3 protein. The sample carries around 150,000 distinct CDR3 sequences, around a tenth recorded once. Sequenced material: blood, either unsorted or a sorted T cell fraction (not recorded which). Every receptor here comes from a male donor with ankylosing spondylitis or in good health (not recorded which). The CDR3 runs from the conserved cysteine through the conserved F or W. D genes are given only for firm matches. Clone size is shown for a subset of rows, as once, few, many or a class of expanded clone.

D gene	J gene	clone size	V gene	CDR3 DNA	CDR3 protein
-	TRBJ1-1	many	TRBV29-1	TGCAGCGTTGAAGATCACGCCGACACTGAAGCTTTCTTT	CSVEDHADTEAFF
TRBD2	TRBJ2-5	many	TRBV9	TGTGCCAGCAGCGCCGGGGGGGCGAGGGTAGAGACCCAGTACTTC	CASSAGGARVETQYF
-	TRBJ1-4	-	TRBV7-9	TGTGCCAGCAGCGATGACAGCCCTACAACTAATGAAAAACTGTTTTTT	CASSDDSPTTNEKLFF
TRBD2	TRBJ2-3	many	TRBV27	TGTGCCAGCAGTCGGGGACTAGCGGGCACAGATACGCAGTATTTT	CASSRGLAGTDTQYF
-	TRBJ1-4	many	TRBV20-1	TGCAGTGCTATGAAACCGACTAATGAAAAACTGTTTTTT	CSAMKPTNEKLFF
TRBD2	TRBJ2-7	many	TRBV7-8	TGTGCCAGCAGCTACTTAGCGGGTTCGAGCTCCTACGAGCAGTACTTC	CASSYLAGSSSYEQYF
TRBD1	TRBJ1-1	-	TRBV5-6	TGTGCCAGCAGCCGAGGGACAGGGGGCCGGAACACTGAAGCTTTCTTT	CASSRGTGGRNTEAFF
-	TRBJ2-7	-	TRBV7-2	TGTGCCAGCAGCTTATATAGAGTGGAAGAGCAGTACTTC	CASSLYRVEEQYF
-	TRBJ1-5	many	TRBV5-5	TGTGCCAGCAGCTTTGACAGGAGCAATCAGCCCCAGCATTTT	CASSFDRSNQPQHF
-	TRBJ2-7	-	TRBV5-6	TGTGCCAGCAGCCACCTTACCGGGGGCAGATCCTACGAGCAGTACTTC	CASSHLTGGRSYEQYF
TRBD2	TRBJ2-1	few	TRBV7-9	TGTGCCAGCAGCCTAGCCACTAGCGGGGTCAATGAGCAGTTCTTC	CASSLATSGVNEQFF
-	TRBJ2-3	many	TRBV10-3	TGTGCCATCAGGGCTACAGATACGCAGTATTTT	CAIRATDTQYF
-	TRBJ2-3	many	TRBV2	TGTGCCAGCAGTGCGCTTGACGGTACTGATACGCAGTATTTT	CASSALDGTDTQYF
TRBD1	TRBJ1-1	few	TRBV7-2	TGTGCCAGCAGCTCTTACGGACAGGGCAGCAGCGGGGCTTTCTTT	CASSSYGQGSSGAFF
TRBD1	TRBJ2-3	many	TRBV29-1	TGCAGCGGACGACAGGGCTTGGTAACAGATACGCAGTATTTT	CSGRQGLVTDTQYF
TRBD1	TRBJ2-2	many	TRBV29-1	TGCAGCGTTGGACAGGGAGTTAAAACCGGGGAGCTGTTTTTT	CSVGQGVKTGELFF
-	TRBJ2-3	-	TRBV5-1	TGCGCCAGCAGCTTGTTCCTAGGTTCGGTAGGCACAGATACGCAGTATTTT	CASSLFLGSVGTDTQYF
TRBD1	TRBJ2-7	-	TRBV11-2	TGTGCCAGCAGCATATCGACAGGGATCAACGAGCAGTACTTC	CASSISTGINEQYF
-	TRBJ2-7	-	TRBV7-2	TGTGCCAGCAGCGTAAGGGCAGACAAGGGAGGCGAGCAGTACTTC	CASSVRADKGGEQYF
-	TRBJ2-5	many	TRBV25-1	TGTGCCAGCGCACAGGTGACCAGAGGTGCGACCCAGTACTTC	CASAQVTRGATQYF
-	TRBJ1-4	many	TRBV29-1	TGCAGCGTTGAAGGCGTCGGGGGTGAAAAACTGTTTTTT	CSVEGVGGEKLFF
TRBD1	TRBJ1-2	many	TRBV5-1	TGCGCCAGCAGCCCGGACCCCGGGACAGGGGGCGGCTACACCTTC	CASSPDPGTGGGYTF
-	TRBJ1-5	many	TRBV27	TGTGCCAGCAGGGCCGATTCAGGAGTCGGCAATCAGCCCCAGCATTTT	CASRADSGVGNQPQHF
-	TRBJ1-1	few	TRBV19	TGTGCCAGTACGGAAGGGGGGCTTGAGATCACTGAAGCTTTCTTT	CASTEGGLEITEAFF
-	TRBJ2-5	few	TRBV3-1	TGTGCCAGCAGCCAAAAAGGGGGGCTGCGTGAGACCCAGTACTTC	CASSQKGGLRETQYF
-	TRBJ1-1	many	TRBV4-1	TGCGCCAGCAGCCGTTCCACAGGGATTTTTCGAGGCACTGAAGCTTTCTTT	CASSRSTGIFRGTEAFF
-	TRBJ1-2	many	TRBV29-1	TGCAGCGTTGTAGGTGACAGTAGCTATGGCTACACCTTC	CSVVGDSSYGYTF
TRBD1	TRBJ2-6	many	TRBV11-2	TGTGCCAGCAGCTTACAGGGGGTCTCTGGGGCCAACGTCCTGACTTTC	CASSLQGVSGANVLTF
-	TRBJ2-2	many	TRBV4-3	TGCGCCAGCAGCCAAGGAAGTCAGAACACCGGGGAGCTGTTTTTT	CASSQGSQNTGELFF
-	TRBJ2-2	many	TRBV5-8	TGTGCCAGCAGCCCGTTTGGGGGGCGAACCGGGGAGCTGTTTTTT	CASSPFGGRTGELFF
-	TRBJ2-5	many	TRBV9	TGTGCCAGCAGCGGACCCGGGATCGGGGAGACCCAGTACTTC	CASSGPGIGETQYF
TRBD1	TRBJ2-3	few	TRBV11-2	TGTGCCAGCAGCCAGACAGGGGGAGACACAGATACGCAGTATTTT	CASSQTGGDTDTQYF
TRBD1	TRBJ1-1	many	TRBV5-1	TGCGCCAGCAGCTTGGGGTGGACAGGGTCAGCATCTCAAACCATGAACACTGAAGCTTTCTTT	CASSLGWTGSASQTMNTEAFF
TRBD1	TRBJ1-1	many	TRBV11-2	TGTGCCAGCAGCTTCCCGGGACAGGGCTCGGCGACTGAAGCTTTCTTT	CASSFPGQGSATEAFF
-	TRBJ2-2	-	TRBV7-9	TGTGCCAGCAGCTTGGGCCGGAACACCGGGGAGCTGTTTTTT	CASSLGRNTGELFF
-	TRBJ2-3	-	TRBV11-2	TGTGCCAGCAGCTTCGACAGAGCCACAGATACGCAGTATTTT	CASSFDRATDTQYF
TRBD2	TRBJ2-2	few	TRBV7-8	TGTGCCAGCAGCTCGGGACTAGCGGGAGTGAACACCGGGGAGCTGTTTTTT	CASSSGLAGVNTGELFF
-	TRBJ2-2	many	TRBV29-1	TGCAGCGTTGAAGATTCCCTACGAGTCACCGGGGAGCTGTTTTTT	CSVEDSLRVTGELFF
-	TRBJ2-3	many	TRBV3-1	TGTGCCAGCAGTCGGGGACCAAACACAGATACGCAGTATTTT	CASSRGPNTDTQYF
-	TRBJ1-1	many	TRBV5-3	TGTGCCAGAAGCTTGATTATCGTCGGTCGTTGGACTGAAGCTTTCTTT	CARSLIIVGRWTEAFF
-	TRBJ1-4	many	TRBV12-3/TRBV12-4	TGTGCCAGCAGCAGGATAAATGAAAAACTGTTTTTT	CASSRINEKLFF
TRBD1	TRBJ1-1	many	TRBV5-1	TGTGCCAGCAGTTTAGACAGGGGAAACACTGAAGCTTTCTTT	CASSLDRGNTEAFF
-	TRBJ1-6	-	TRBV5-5	TGTGCCAGCAGAGAACACGCCGGGGGATCACCCCTCCACTTT	CASREHAGGSPLHF
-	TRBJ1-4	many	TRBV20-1	TGCAGTGCTAGAGATTGGACCCGAAATGAAAAACTGTTTTTT	CSARDWTRNEKLFF
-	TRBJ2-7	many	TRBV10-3	TGTGCCATCAGTGAGTCGAAAGGCTACGAGCAGTACTTC	CAISESKGYEQYF
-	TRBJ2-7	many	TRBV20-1	TGCAGTGACCGTTCCGGGCTTGTGGACGAGCAGTACTTC	CSDRSGLVDEQYF
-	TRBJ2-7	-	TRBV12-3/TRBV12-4	TGTGCCAGCACCGAATATGGACCAGTAACGTCCTACGAGCAGTACTTC	CASTEYGPVTSYEQYF
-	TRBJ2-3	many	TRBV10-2	TGCGCCAGCTGGACGGGAGAGTCAGATACGCAGTATTTT	CASWTGESDTQYF
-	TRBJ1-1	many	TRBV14	TGTGCCAGCAGCCAAGAACTGACCACTGAAGCTTTCTTT	CASSQELTTEAFF
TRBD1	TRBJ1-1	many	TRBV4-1	TGCGCCAGCAGCGCTGCGTCAGGGACAGGGGGCAGGAGCACTGAAGCTTTCTTT	CASSAASGTGGRSTEAFF
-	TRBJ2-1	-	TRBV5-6	TGTGCCAGGGGCCCTGGGGGCCACAATGAGCAGTTCTTC	CARGPGGHNEQFF
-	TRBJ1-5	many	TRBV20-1	TGCAGTGCTCGGCCACGCACATCGCAAGGGCAGCCCCAGCATTTT	CSARPRTSQGQPQHF